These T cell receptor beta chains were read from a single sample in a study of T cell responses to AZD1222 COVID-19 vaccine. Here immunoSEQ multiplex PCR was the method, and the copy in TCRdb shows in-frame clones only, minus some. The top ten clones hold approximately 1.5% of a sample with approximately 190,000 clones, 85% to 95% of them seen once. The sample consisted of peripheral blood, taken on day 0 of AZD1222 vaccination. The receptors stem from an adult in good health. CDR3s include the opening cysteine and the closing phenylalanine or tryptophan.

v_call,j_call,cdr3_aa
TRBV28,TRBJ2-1,CAIRLAGAHNEQFF
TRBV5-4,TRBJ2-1,CASSSGPTNEQFF
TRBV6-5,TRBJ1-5,CASTTGNQPQHF
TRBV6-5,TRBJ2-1,CASKPESGPYNEQFF
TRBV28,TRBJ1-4,CASSLREGSREKLFF
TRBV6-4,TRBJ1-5,CASSEGLGAPQHQHF
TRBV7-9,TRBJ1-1,CASSLGQGNTEAFF
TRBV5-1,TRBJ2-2,CASLLVTGTGELFF
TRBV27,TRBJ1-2,CASSRGQGLYGYTF
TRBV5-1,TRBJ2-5,CASSLWGLAETQYF
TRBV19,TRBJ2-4,CATGQGVRKNIQYF
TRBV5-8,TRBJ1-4,CASSLETKLFF
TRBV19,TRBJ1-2,CASTPAGGRGYGYTF
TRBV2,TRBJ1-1,CASTGSRGAFF
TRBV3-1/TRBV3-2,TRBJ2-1,CASSRESLFDQVFF
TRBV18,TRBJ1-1,CASSHDRGRNTEAFF
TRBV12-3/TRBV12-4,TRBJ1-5,CASKRARDQPQHF
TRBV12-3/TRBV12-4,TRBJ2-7,CASSLAPGEQYF
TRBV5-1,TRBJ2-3,CASLAHSTDTQYF
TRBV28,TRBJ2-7,CASRAQGAREQYF
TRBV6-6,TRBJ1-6,CATGTGGSRALHF
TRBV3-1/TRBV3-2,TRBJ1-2,CASSQDSGVPGYTF
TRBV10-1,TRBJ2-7,CASSEDGGPYEQYF
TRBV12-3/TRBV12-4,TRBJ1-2,CASSPDRGYGYTF
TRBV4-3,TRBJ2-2,CASSHSVRAGELFF
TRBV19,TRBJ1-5,CASMWGGYSNQPQHF
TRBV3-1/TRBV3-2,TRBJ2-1,CASSRGGVYEQFF
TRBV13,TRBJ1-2,CASSEPGGGYTF
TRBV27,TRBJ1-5,CASSGQGGFQPQHF
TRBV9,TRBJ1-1,CASSVVTGGAGYTEAFF
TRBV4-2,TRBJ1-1,CASSHSPSGGNTEAFF
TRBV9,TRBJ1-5,CASSSQGTSNQPQHF
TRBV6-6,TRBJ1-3,CASSPVGGFSGNTIYF
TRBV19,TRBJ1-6,CASNPGQERPLHF
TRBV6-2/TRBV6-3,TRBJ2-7,CASSSFYEQYF
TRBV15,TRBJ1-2,CATSRTGTGNGYTF
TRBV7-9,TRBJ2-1,CASSPLFMGDEQFF
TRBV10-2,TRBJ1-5,CASTPTGNQPQHF
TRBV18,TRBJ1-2,CASSTLKGVGVNYGYTF
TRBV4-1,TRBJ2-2,CASSHFGQGADTGELFF
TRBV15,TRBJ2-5,CATSRGSGGPYQETQYF
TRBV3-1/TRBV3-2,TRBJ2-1,CASSQESSGSYNEQFF
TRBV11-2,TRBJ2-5,CASSLVVSGGQTQYF
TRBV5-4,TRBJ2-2,CASSLGAKDTGELFF
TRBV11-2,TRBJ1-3,CASSFPSGNTIYF
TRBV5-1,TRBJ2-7,CASSVQGAQGEQYF
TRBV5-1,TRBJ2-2,CASSPSGVWAGELFF
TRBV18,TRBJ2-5,CASSPPLGGGQETQYF
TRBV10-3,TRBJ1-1,CAISPSRRVTQGNTEAFF